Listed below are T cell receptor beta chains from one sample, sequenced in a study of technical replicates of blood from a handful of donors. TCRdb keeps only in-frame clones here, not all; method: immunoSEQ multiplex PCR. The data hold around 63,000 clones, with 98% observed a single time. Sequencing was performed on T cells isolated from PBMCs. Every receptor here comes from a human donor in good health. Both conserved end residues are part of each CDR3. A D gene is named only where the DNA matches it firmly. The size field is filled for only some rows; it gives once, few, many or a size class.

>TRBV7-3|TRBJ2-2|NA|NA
CASSSDGGELFF
TGTGCCAGCAGCTCAGATGGCGGGGAGCTGTTTTTT
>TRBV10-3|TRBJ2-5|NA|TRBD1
CASGGSRETQYF
TGTGCCTCAGGGGGCAGTAGAGAGACCCAGTACTTC
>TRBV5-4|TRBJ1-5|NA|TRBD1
CASSLGTGGPQHF
TGTGCCAGCAGCTTGGGGACAGGGGGGCCCCAGCATTTT
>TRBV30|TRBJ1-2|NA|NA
CAWSVLRGAYGYTF
TGTGCCTGGAGTGTTTTACGGGGTGCCTATGGCTACACCTTC
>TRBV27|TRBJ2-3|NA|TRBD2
CASSLWASGGGDTQYF
TGTGCCAGCAGCCTGTGGGCTAGCGGGGGTGGAGATACGCAGTATTTT
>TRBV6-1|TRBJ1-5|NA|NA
CASSELGRGGLNQPQHF
TGTGCCAGCAGTGAATTAGGTCGGGGGGGCCTCAATCAGCCCCAGCATTTT
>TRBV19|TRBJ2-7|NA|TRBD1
CASSSGTGGYEQYF
TGTGCCAGTAGTTCCGGGACAGGTGGCTACGAGCAGTACTTC
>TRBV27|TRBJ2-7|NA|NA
CASSSRLAYEQYF
TGTGCCAGCAGTTCGAGACTGGCCTACGAGCAGTACTTC
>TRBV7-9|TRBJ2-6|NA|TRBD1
CASTLTRGSGANVLTF
TGTGCCAGCACCTTAACCAGGGGGTCTGGGGCCAACGTCCTGACTTTC
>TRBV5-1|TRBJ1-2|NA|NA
CASSLGWGEHGYTF
TGCGCCAGCAGCTTGGGATGGGGGGAACATGGCTACACCTTC
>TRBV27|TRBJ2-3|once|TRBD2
CASSRVAGADTQYF
TGTGCCAGCAGTAGGGTAGCGGGGGCAGATACGCAGTATTTT
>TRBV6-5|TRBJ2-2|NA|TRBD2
CASSYDREGRRLFF
TGTGCCAGCAGTTACGACCGGGAGGGCCGTCGGCTGTTTTTT
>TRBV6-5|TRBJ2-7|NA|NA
CASSYWGSFPYEQYF
TGTGCCAGCAGTTACTGGGGCAGCTTTCCCTACGAGCAGTACTTC
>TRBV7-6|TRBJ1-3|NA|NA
CASSLDPGYSGNTIYF
TGTGCCAGCAGCTTAGATCCCGGTTACTCTGGAAACACCATATATTTT
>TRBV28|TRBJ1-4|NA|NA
CASSKAGTPATNEKLFF
TGTGCCAGCAGTAAAGCCGGGACACCGGCAACTAATGAAAAACTGTTTTTT
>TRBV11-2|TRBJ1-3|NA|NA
CASSLFWGGSGNTIYF
TGTGCCAGCAGCTTATTTTGGGGGGGCTCTGGAAACACCATATATTTT
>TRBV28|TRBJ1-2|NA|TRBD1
CASSLYNRGRAHSYTF
TGTGCCAGCAGTTTATACAACAGGGGGCGCGCACACAGCTACACCTTC
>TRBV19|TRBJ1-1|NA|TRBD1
CASSFRDRGNTEAFF
TGTGCCAGTAGTTTCCGGGACAGGGGGAACACTGAAGCTTTCTTT
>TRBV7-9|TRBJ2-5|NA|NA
CASSPRVPGETQYF
TGTGCCAGCAGCCCCCGGGTCCCCGGAGAGACCCAGTACTTC
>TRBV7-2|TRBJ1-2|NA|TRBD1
CASSSSTGDVAGYTF
TGTGCCAGCAGCTCCAGCACAGGGGACGTTGCTGGCTACACCTTC
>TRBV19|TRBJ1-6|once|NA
CASSPRRGDSPLHF
TGTGCCAGTAGTCCCCGGAGGGGTGATTCACCCCTCCACTTT
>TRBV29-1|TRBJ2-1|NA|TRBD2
CSVGTSGTYNEQFF
TGCAGCGTGGGGACTAGCGGGACTTACAATGAGCAGTTCTTC